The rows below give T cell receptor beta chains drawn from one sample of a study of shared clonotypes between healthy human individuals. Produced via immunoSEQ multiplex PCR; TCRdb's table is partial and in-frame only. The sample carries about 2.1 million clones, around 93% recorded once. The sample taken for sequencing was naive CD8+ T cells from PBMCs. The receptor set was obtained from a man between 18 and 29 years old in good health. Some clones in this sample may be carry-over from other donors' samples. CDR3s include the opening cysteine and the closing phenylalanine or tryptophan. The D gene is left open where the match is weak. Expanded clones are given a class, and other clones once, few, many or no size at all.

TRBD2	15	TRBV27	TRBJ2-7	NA	CASSLSTSGTYEQYF	TGTGCCAGCAGTTTAAGCACTAGCGGTACCTACGAGCAGTACTTC
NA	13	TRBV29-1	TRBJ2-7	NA	CSVETGSSYEQYF	TGCAGCGTCGAAACAGGGAGCTCCTACGAGCAGTACTTC
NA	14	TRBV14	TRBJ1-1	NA	CASSQHLGLTEAFF	TGTGCCAGCAGCCAGCATTTGGGGTTGACTGAAGCTTTCTTT
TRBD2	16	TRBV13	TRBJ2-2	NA	CASSSTSGRSPGELFF	TGTGCCAGCAGCTCAACTAGCGGGAGATCGCCCGGGGAGCTGTTTTTT
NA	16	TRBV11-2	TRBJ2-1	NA	CASSLGVYQGYNEQFF	TGTGCCAGCAGCTTAGGCGTCTATCAGGGCTACAATGAGCAGTTCTTC
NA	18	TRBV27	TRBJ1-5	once	CASRPFEWGPSGNQPQHF	TGTGCCAGCAGGCCGTTTGAGTGGGGGCCCTCTGGCAATCAGCCCCAGCATTTT
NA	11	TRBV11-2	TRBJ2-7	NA	CASSFASEQYF	TGTGCCAGCAGCTTTGCAAGCGAGCAGTACTTC
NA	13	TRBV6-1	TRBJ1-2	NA	CASSGWGWDGYTF	TGTGCCAGCAGTGGCTGGGGTTGGGATGGCTACACCTTC
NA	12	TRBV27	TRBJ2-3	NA	CASSSPTDTQYF	TGTGCCAGCAGTTCTCCAACAGATACGCAGTATTTT
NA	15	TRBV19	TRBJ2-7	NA	CASSMGAGGAYEQYF	TGTGCCAGTAGTATGGGGGCCGGCGGAGCCTACGAGCAGTACTTC
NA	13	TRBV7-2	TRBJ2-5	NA	CAGGLELWQTQYF	TGTGCCGGAGGGCTGGAGTTGTGGCAGACCCAGTACTTC
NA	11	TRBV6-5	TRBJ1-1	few	CASSFGAEAFF	TGTGCCAGCAGCTTCGGAGCTGAAGCTTTCTTT
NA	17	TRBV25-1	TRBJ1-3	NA	CASSELGGPISGNTIYF	TGTGCCAGCAGTGAATTGGGGGGGCCAATCTCTGGAAACACCATATATTTT
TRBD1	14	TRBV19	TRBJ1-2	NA	CASTQDRDNYGYTF	TGTGCCAGTACCCAAGACAGGGATAACTATGGCTACACCTTC
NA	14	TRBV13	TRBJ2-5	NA	CASSQKRRQETQYF	TGTGCCAGCAGCCAAAAGCGGAGGCAAGAGACCCAGTACTTC
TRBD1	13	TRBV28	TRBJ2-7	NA	CASSLGQSYEQYF	TGTGCCAGCAGCCTGGGACAGAGCTACGAGCAGTACTTC
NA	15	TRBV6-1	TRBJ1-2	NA	CASSERGPGPYGYTF	TGTGCCAGCAGTGAAAGGGGCCCCGGACCCTATGGCTACACCTTC
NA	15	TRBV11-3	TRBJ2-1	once	CASSWTYQSRDEQFF	TGTGCCAGCAGTTGGACATACCAGAGTCGGGATGAGCAGTTCTTC
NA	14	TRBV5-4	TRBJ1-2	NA	CASSLGGTAYGYTF	TGTGCCAGCAGCTTGGGGGGGACGGCTTATGGCTACACCTTC
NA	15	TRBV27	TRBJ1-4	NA	CASSLSGRDGEKLFF	TGTGCCAGCAGTTTATCGGGCAGGGATGGAGAAAAACTGTTTTTT
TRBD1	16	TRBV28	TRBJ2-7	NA	CASRRRPGQSYYEQYF	TGTGCCAGCAGGCGTAGACCGGGACAGAGCTACTACGAGCAGTACTTC
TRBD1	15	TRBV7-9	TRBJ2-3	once	CASSRDRGGGDTQYF	TGTGCCAGCAGCAGGGACAGGGGAGGCGGAGATACGCAGTATTTT
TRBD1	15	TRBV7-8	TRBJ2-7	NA	CASSAKGQANYEQYF	TGTGCCAGCAGCGCCAAGGGACAGGCGAACTACGAGCAGTACTTC
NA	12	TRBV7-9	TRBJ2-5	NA	CASSFLVETQYF	TGTGCCAGCAGCTTCCTGGTCGAGACCCAGTACTTC
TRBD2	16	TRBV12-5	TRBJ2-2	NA	CASGLDGTRNTGELFF	TGTGCTAGTGGTTTGGACGGGACTAGGAACACCGGGGAGCTGTTTTTT
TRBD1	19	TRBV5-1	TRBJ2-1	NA	CASRGEWGRGLSSYNEQFF	TGCGCCAGCCGAGGGGAATGGGGCAGGGGGCTAAGCTCCTACAATGAGCAGTTCTTC
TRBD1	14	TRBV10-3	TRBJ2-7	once	CAISVTGVSYEQYF	TGTGCCATCAGTGTGACAGGGGTCTCCTACGAGCAGTACTTC
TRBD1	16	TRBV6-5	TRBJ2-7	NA	CASSYSMGTGAYEQYF	TGTGCCAGCAGTTACTCGATGGGGACAGGAGCCTACGAGCAGTACTTC
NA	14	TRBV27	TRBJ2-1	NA	CASALQRPYNEQFF	TGTGCCAGCGCATTACAGCGGCCCTACAATGAGCAGTTCTTC
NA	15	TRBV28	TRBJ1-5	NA	CASSMAVTSNQPQHF	TGTGCCAGCAGTATGGCGGTGACTAGCAATCAGCCCCAGCATTTT
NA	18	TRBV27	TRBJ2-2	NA	CASSPPGIVFQDTGELFF	TGTGCCAGCAGCCCCCCAGGGATAGTATTCCAGGACACCGGGGAGCTGTTTTTT
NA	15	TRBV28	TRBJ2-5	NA	CASSFRLPQDRAQYF	TGTGCCAGCAGTTTTCGCCTGCCCCAAGATCGCGCCCAGTACTTC
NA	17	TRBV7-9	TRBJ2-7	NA	CASSHVMTRERTYEQYF	TGTGCCAGCAGCCACGTCATGACACGGGAGAGGACCTACGAGCAGTACTTC
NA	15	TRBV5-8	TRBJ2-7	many	CASSLGTWTSYEQYF	TGTGCCAGCAGCTTGGGGACATGGACCTCCTACGAGCAGTACTTC
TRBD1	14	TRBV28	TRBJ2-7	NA	CASSPGTGVYEQYF	TGTGCCAGCAGCCCCGGGACAGGGGTCTACGAGCAGTACTTC
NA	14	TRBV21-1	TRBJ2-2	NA	CAREGQENTGELFF	TGTGCCCGTGAGGGACAGGAGAACACCGGGGAGCTGTTTTTT
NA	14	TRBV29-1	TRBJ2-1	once	CSATVGSPYNEQFF	TGCAGCGCTACGGTCGGGAGTCCGTACAATGAGCAGTTCTTC
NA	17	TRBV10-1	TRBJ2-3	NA	CAGTGRGVSPSTDTQYF	TGCGCCGGCACTGGGCGAGGGGTGAGCCCTAGCACAGATACGCAGTATTTT
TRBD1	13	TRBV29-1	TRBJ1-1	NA	CSVERQGAIEAFF	TGCAGCGTTGAGAGACAGGGGGCAATTGAAGCTTTCTTT
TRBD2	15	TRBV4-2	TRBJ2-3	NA	CASSPDLSGADTQYF	TGTGCCAGCAGCCCAGACCTAAGCGGGGCAGATACGCAGTATTTT